This is a list of T cell receptor beta chains from one sample in a study of blood T cell repertoires in COVID-19. Assay: immunoSEQ multiplex PCR; the TCRdb copy retains only in-frame clones and omits some. The sample has about 180,000 clones, 60% to 80% seen once; the top ten hold 13% to 15%. The specimen sequenced was PBMCs or T cells enriched from blood (not recorded which). These receptors originate from a man between 60 and 75 years old who had been exposed to COVID-19. The CDR3 runs from the conserved cysteine through the conserved F or W. D genes are given only for firm matches. For some rows the clone size is stated as once, few or many, or as a class when expanded; others skip it.

j_call clone_size d_call v_call cdr3_nt cdr3_aa
TRBJ1-5 . TRBD1 TRBV27 TGTGCCAGCAGTGTCCGGGACAGGGCTCAGCCCCAGCATTTT CASSVRDRAQPQHF
TRBJ2-7 . TRBD2 TRBV6-5 TGTGCCAGCAGTTCGACTAGCGGGAGGGCCGGGGAGCAGTACTTC CASSSTSGRAGEQYF
TRBJ2-5 . . TRBV28 TGTGCCAGCAGTTCCCCGGACAGTCAAGAGACCCAGTACTTC CASSSPDSQETQYF
TRBJ2-3 . TRBD1 TRBV24-1 TGTGCCACCAGTGATTGGGACAGCATCACAGATACGCAGTATTTT CATSDWDSITDTQYF
TRBJ2-3 . . TRBV5-1 TGCGCCAGCAGCTTGGAACTCTCCAAGGATACGCAGTATTTT CASSLELSKDTQYF
TRBJ1-4 . . TRBV5-1 TGCGCCAGCAGCTTGGTGCAGGGCGGTCATGAAAAACTGTTTTTT CASSLVQGGHEKLFF
TRBJ2-1 . TRBD2 TRBV27 TGTGCCAGCAGCACCCTCCTAGCGGGGTATTACAATGAGCAGTTCTTC CASSTLLAGYYNEQFF
TRBJ2-7 . . TRBV5-4 TGTGCCAGCAGCTCGACAGTCTCCTACGAGCAGTACTTC CASSSTVSYEQYF
TRBJ1-1 . . TRBV11-1 TGTGCCAGCAGCAAAGGGGGACTGAACACTGAAGCTTTCTTT CASSKGGLNTEAFF
TRBJ1-2 . TRBD1 TRBV25-1 TGTGCCAGCAGTGAAGGTGGGGGCAGGGGGCCAGGCTACACCTTC CASSEGGGRGPGYTF
TRBJ1-1 . . TRBV19 TGTGCCAGTAGTATAGATGCGGGGGTGAACACTGAAGCTTTCTTT CASSIDAGVNTEAFF
TRBJ1-3 . . TRBV9 TGTGCCAGCAGCCCGAGGACAGCGAGCTCTGGAAACACCATATATTTT CASSPRTASSGNTIYF
TRBJ2-2 once . TRBV5-1 TGCGCCAGCAGCTTAGTAGCCGGGGAGCTGTTTTTT CASSLVAGELFF
TRBJ1-1 . TRBD1 TRBV24-1 TGTGCCACCAGTGACCGGACAGGGGGGAACACTGAAGCTTTCTTT CATSDRTGGNTEAFF
TRBJ1-5 . . TRBV2 TGTGCCAGCACCGGCGAGGGTGGAAGTGCCAATCAGCCCCAGCATTTT CASTGEGGSANQPQHF
TRBJ2-1 . TRBD2 TRBV27 TGTGCCAGCAGTTTTGCTAGCGGGAGGGATAATGAGCAGTTCTTC CASSFASGRDNEQFF
TRBJ1-4 . TRBD1 TRBV18 TGTGCCAGCTCGTTAGGGACAGAACCTAATGAAAAACTGTTTTTT CASSLGTEPNEKLFF
TRBJ1-4 . TRBD1 TRBV7-2 TGTGCCAGCACCCAAACAGGGGGCTCTCGTGAAAAACTGTTTTTT CASTQTGGSREKLFF
TRBJ2-5 . . TRBV7-6 TGTGCCAGCAGCTTAAGCGAACAAGAGACCCAGTACTTC CASSLSEQETQYF
TRBJ1-3 . . TRBV2 TGTGCCAGCAGGAGGGGGAGCTCTGGAAACACCATATATTTT CASRRGSSGNTIYF
TRBJ1-1 . . TRBV7-9 TGTGCCAGCAGCTACGAAAGGGAGGCTTTCTTT CASSYEREAFF
TRBJ1-1 once TRBD1 TRBV29-1 TGCAGCGTTGAAGAGGTAGGGGGCGCTGGGAACACTGAAGCTTTCTTT CSVEEVGGAGNTEAFF
TRBJ1-1 . . TRBV24-1 TGTGCCACCAGTGACCCCAGCTCGGGGGATGAAGCTTTCTTT CATSDPSSGDEAFF
TRBJ2-7 . TRBD1 TRBV4-1 TGCGCCAGCAGCCAACTCGGACAGGGACTTTACGAGCAGTACTTC CASSQLGQGLYEQYF
TRBJ2-1 . . TRBV21-1 TGTGCCAGCAGCAAAGTTAGCGGGAGTACGTCCTACAATGAGCAGTTCTTC CASSKVSGSTSYNEQFF
TRBJ1-4 . TRBD1 TRBV19 TGTGCCAGTAGTGTCGGGACAGGCTGGAATGAAAAACTGTTTTTT CASSVGTGWNEKLFF
TRBJ1-1 . TRBD1 TRBV7-8 TGTGCCAGCAGCTTAGCCGCCACAGGGGTTAACACTGAAGCTTTCTTT CASSLAATGVNTEAFF
TRBJ2-1 . . TRBV5-6 TGTGCCAGCAGCTCGACGACAGACCCGGACTCCTACAATGAGCAGTTCTTC CASSSTTDPDSYNEQFF
TRBJ2-1 . . TRBV3-1/TRBV3-2 TGTGCCAGCAGCCTTACGCCTACGGGTGAGCAGTTCTTC CASSLTPTGEQFF
TRBJ2-2 . TRBD1 TRBV28 TGTGCCAGCAGTGGCAGGGGGCGCGGGGCCGGGGAGCTGTTTTTT CASSGRGRGAGELFF
TRBJ2-1 . TRBD1 TRBV9 TGTGCCAGCCATCACGGGGAGACAGGGGCTGAGCAGTTCTTC CASHHGETGAEQFF
TRBJ2-4 . . TRBV19 TGTGCCAGTAGTATCCTAGGACAAGGGGTCGACATTCAGTACTTC CASSILGQGVDIQYF
TRBJ1-4 . . TRBV27 TGTGCCAGCAGTCCTAATAATGAAAAACTGTTTTTT CASSPNNEKLFF
TRBJ2-7 few . TRBV5-4 TGTGCCAGCAGCTCGGATCCAACAGGGCCTCGTGCGGGTCAGTACTTC CASSSDPTGPRAGQYF
TRBJ1-2 . TRBD1 TRBV28 TGTGCCAGCAGTTCCCCGCGACAGGGGGTTAAAGGCTATGGCTACACCTTC CASSSPRQGVKGYGYTF
TRBJ2-1 . TRBD2 TRBV7-3 TGTGCCAGCAGCTTAGAAGCGGGAGGTGGCACTGAGCAGTTCTTC CASSLEAGGGTEQFF